This TCR beta chain emerged from a study of T cells in Graves' hyperthyroidism and ophthalmopathy. On the study more broadly: Initial diagnosis, before any treatment, was when peripheral blood was collected.

RNA transcripts served as the template for amplifying TCR beta CDR3 regions. RT-PCR in the first round (using the HTBI primer set) targeted the TCR CDR3. A single record per CDR3 protein comes from TCRdb applying MiXCR to the multiplex PCR reads. Of over 250,000 distinct CDR3 sequences listed, 25% to 30% are singletons. This clonotype was counted once. Antigen: not known. V was cut by 6 bases and J by 2 bases, with 7 bases left in between. The CDR3 has 12 amino acids. Study-level findings and limits: Most thyroid clonotypes expanded above 0.001 were also detected in blood.

The chain recombines TRBV12-3 or TRBV12-4 with TRBJ1-1; D gene ambiguous. Sequenced material: blood. The receptor's source is a man in his forties with Graves' hyperthyroidism that later progressed to Graves' ophthalmopathy. CDR3 in amino acids: CASRLINTEAFF. For the CDR3, the DNA is TGTGCCAGCAGACTGATAAACACTGAAGCTTTCTTT.